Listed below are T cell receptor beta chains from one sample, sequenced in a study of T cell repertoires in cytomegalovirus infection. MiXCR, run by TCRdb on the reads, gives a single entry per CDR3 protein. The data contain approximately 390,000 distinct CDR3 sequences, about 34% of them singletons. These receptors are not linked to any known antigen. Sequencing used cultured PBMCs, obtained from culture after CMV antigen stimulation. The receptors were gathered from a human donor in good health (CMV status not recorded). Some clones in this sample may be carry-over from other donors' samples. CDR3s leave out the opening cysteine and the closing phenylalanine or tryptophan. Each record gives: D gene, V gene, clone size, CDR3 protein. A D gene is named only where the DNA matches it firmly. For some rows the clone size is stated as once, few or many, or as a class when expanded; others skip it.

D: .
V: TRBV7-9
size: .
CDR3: ASSPLPRTQTQPQH

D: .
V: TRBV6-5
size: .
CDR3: ASSYSHPGDEQF

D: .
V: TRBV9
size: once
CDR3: ASSVAQDSGNTIY

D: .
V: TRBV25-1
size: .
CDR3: ASSGWWDTQY

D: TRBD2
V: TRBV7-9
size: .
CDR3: ASSPGTSFDNEQF

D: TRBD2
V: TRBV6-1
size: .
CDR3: ASSSSGLAGVTGELF

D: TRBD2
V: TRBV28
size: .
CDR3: AIRLSGRPGGDTQY

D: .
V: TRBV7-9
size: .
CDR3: ASTSYRASYGYT

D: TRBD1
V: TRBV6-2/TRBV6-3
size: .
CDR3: ASSLRGGYGYT

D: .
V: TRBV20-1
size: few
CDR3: SALELAWETQY

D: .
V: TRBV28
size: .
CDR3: ASSLLSGSGNTIY

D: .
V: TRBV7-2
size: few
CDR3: ASSSRPYSFSGELF

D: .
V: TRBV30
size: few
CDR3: AWSVRRADTQY

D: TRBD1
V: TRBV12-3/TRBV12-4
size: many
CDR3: ASSKLTPQGTGGYT

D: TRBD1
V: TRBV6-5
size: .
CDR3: ASSSPTTGFGGYT

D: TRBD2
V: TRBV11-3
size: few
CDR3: ASSLRGGRLAGVSEQF

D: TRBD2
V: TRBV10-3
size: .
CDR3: AISLTSGTDTQY

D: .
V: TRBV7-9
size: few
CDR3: ASSPLGTTEAF

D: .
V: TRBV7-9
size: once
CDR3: ASSLELTFGELF

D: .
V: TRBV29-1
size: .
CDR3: SVGYLGVNIQY

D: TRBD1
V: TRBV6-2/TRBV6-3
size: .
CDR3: ASRKRDRVEIAQY